This T cell receptor (beta chain) came from a study of a mutant IDH1 vaccine in newly diagnosed glioma. At the level of the study: Therapy received beforehand was radiotherapy, temozolomide, or both, with most patients given both. General study points: Pseudoprogression appears to have had no connection to changes in top peripheral T cell clonotypes.

Specified time point: baseline, week 1 (first vaccination visit). Described treatment: pre-vaccination baseline after standard-of-care therapy. Donors' newly diagnosed IDH1-mutant WHO grade 3 or 4 astrocytomas lacked nuclear ATRX. This clone was detected a few times. No antigen is known for it. TCRdb keeps only in-frame clones here, not all; method: immunoSEQ multiplex PCR. The table lists 45,000 to 55,000 clones, about nine tenths of them singletons, with 2% to 3% in the top ten. The CDR3 runs 14 residues. CDR1 and CDR2 from the germline V gene are SGHTA and FQGNSA. Trimming pared 3 bases from V and 3 bases from J, leaving 8 bases between.

This sequence originates from a middle-aged man with glioma. Here the sequenced sample was PBMCs, taken from a glioma patient treated with radiotherapy, temozolomide or both. The V and J genes are TRBV7-2 and TRBJ2-2; D gene unclear. The CDR3 DNA is TGTGCCAGCAGCTTGCAACGGTACACCGGGGAGCTGTTTTTT. Its protein product is CASSLQRYTGELFF.